The next 6 T cell receptor beta chains were all read from a single sample in a study of T cell responses to AZD1222 COVID-19 vaccine. Libraries were prepared by immunoSEQ multiplex PCR; TCRdb keeps only in-frame clonotypes and omits some of them. This table has approximately 13,000 clones, 84% appearing once. This material consisted of peripheral blood, taken 28 days after the second AZD1222 dose. The receptors originated from an adult who received the AZD1222 COVID-19 vaccine.

V is TRBV6-1 and J is TRBJ1-1; 11 nucleotides line up with TRBD1. The trim removed 3 bases at V and 4 bases at J, leaving 4 bases unmatched. Germline V lookup: CDR1 MNHNS, CDR2 SASEGT. The CDR3 contains 15 residues. CDR3 nucleotides: TGTGCCAGCAGTGAGGACAGGGGGCGAGTCACTGAAGCTTTCTTT. Protein sequence: CASSEDRGRVTEAFF.

The genes are TRBV19 and TRBJ1-2; D gene ambiguous. The CDR3 covers 12 residues. Trimming stripped 3 bases from V and 8 bases from J, with 10 bases between. Germline loops: CDR1 LNHDA, CDR2 SQIVND (reference sequence). The CDR3 DNA reads TGTGCCAGTAGTATTCCCGTCGGGGGCTACACCTTC. It encodes CASSIPVGGYTF.

The rearrangement uses TRBV5-1 and TRBJ1-1; D gene uncertain. The CDR3 spans 14 residues. Trimming shortened V by 0 bases and J by 1 base, and 7 bases separated the two germline ends. In germline, CDR1 is SGHRS, CDR2 YFSETQ. In DNA, the CDR3 is TGCGCCAGCAGCTTGGAGGGTACGAACACTGAAGCTTTCTTT. It encodes CASSLEGTNTEAFF.

Concerning this clone itself: The same CDR3 also results from other DNA sequences found in this sample. The CDR3 DNA follows: TGTGCCAGCAGGACAGGGGGCACTGAAGCTTTCTTT. This codes for CASRTGGTEAFF. This sequence joins TRBV6-5 and TRBJ1-1, with 9 nucleotides matching TRBD1. CDR1 and CDR2 from the germline V gene are MNHEY and SVGAGI. Trimming took 6 bases from V and 4 from J; bases not matched to a gene: 0. This CDR3 spans 12 amino acids.

CDR3 residues: CASSLDLGPAYEQYF. The CDR3 DNA reads as TGCGCCAGCAGCTTGGATCTGGGGCCAGCCTACGAGCAGTACTTC. V is TRBV5-1 and J is TRBJ2-7, with a weak D call TRBD1 (5 bases). V gave up 0 bases and J gave up 2 bases, with 12 bases separating them. CDR1 is SGHRS, CDR2 YFSETQ, per germline. CDR3 length equals 15 residues.

The chain employs TRBV9 and TRBJ1-1; D not resolved. Trimming removed 3 bases at V and 11 bases at J, with 17 bases between. The germline CDR1 and CDR2 sequences are SGDLS and YYNGEE. The CDR3 consists of 13 residues. CDR3 loop: CASSARETVKAFF. Written as DNA, the CDR3 is TGTGCCAGCAGCGCCCGGGAAACAGTAAAGGCTTTCTTT.